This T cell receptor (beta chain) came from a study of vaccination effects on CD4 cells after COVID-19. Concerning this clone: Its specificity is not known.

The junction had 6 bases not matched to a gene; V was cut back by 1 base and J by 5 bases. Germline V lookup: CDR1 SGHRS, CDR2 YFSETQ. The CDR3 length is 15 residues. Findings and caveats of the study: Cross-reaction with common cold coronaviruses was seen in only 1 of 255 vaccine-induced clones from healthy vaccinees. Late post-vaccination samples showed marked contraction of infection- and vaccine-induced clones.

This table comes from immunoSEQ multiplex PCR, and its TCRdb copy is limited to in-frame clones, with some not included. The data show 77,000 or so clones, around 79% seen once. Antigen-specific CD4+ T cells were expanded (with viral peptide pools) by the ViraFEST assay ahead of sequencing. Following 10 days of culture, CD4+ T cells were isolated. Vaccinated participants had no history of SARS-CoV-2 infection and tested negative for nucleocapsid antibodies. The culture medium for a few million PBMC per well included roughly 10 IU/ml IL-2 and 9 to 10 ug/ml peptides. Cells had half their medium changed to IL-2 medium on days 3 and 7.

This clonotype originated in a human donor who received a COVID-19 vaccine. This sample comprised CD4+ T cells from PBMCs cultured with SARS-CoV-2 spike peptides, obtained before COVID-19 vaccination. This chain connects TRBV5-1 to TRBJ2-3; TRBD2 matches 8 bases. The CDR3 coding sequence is TGCGCCAGCAGCTTGCGGGGGGGCGGATTAGATACGCAGTATTTT. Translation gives CASSLRGGGLDTQYF.